The T cell receptor (beta chain) described here comes from a study of early T cells in non-severe SARS-CoV-2 infection. Study background: The input, bulk RNA from unsorted whole blood, was sequenced, and chains were unpaired. Study-wide points: Sequences matched to VDJdb favored anti-spike CD8 responses, while private and CD4 specificities were missed.

This clonotype was seen only a few times. Its antigen is unknown. Germline trimming cut 1 base from V and 2 bases from J; bases unmatched to any gene: 3. This CDR3 region has 15 residues. The germline V gene has CDR1 MGHRA and CDR2 YSYEKL. Unique molecular identifier tags were affixed to discrete cDNA molecules. TCRdb processed the 5' RACE reads anew with MiXCR; each CDR3 protein has one entry. Here the sample spans 80,000 or so distinct CDR3 sequences, about 11% being singletons. Specimen: whole blood, collected at baseline. The receptor was isolated from an adult who was a healthcare worker with PCR-confirmed SARS-CoV-2 infection or an uninfected control (not recorded which). The genes are TRBV4-1 and TRBJ2-7; 9 bases line up with TRBD1. The CDR3 spells CASSQGTGGTYEQYF. CDR3 bases: TGCGCCAGCAGCCAAGGTACAGGGGGCACCTACGAGCAGTACTTC.